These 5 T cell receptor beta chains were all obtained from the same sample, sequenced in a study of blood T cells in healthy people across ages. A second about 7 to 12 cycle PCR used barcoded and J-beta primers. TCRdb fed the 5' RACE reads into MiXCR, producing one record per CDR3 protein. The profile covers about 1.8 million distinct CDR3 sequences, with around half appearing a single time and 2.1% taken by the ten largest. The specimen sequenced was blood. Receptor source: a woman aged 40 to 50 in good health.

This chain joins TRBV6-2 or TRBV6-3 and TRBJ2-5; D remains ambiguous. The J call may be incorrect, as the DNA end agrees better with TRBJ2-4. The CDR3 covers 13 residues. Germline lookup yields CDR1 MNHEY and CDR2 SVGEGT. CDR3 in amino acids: CASSLNWGNIQYF. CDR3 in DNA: TGTGCCAGCAGTCTGAACTGGGGTAACATTCAGTACTTC.

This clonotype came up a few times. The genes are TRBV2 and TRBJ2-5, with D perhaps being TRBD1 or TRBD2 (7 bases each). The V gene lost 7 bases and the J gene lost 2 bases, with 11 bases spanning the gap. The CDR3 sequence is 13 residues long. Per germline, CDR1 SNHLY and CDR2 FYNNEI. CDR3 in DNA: TGTGCCAGCACGGGGGGACAGCAAGAGACCCAGTACTTC. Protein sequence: CASTGGQQETQYF.

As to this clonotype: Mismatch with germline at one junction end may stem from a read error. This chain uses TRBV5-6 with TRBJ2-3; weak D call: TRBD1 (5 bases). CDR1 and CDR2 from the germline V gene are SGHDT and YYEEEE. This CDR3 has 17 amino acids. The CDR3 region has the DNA TGTGCCAGCAGCTTGGGTGGTGGCAGCTATTTCACAGGTACGCAGTATTTT. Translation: CASSLGGGSYFTGTQYF. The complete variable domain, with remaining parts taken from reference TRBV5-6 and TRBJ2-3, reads DAGVTQSPTHLIKTRGQQVTLRCSPKSGHDTVSWYQQALGQGPQFIFQYYEEEERQRGNFPDRFSGHQFPNYSSELNVNALLLGDSALYLCASSLGGGSYFTGTQYFGPGTRLTVL.

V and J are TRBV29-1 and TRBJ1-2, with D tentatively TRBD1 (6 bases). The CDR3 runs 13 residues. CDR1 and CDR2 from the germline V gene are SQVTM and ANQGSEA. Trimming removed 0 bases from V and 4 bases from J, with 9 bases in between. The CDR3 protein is CSVEDLRGYGYTF. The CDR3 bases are TGCAGCGTTGAAGATCTCAGGGGCTATGGCTACACCTTC.

CDR3 residues: CASSLASRGLAGGGTDTQYF. CDR3 nucleotides: TGTGCCAGCAGCTTAGCTTCGAGAGGACTAGCGGGGGGAGGCACAGATACGCAGTATTTT. This sequence joins TRBV7-6 and TRBJ2-3; 14 bases map to TRBD2. Germline V lookup: CDR1 SGHVS, CDR2 FNYEAQ. This CDR3 comprises 20 residues. After removal of 0 bases from V and 1 base from J, the junction contained 9 bases not matched to a gene. Looking up the rest from reference TRBV7-6 and TRBJ2-3 gives the full variable domain: GAGVSQSPRYKVTKRGQDVALRCDPISGHVSLYWYRQALGQGPEFLTYFNYEAQQDKSGLPNDRFSAERPEGSISTLTIQRTEQRDSAMYRCASSLASRGLAGGGTDTQYFGPGTRLTVL.